This T cell receptor (beta chain) emerged from a study of sequential checkpoint blockade in melanoma. Study-level information: After nivolumab or ipilimumab alone, 20 to 25 patients had week-13 rebiopsies.

Germline V gene data show CDR1 as MNHGY and CDR2 as SAAAGT. V dropped 6 bases and J dropped 6 bases, with 18 bases sitting between them. There are 16 residues in the CDR3. As for treatment: randomized to nivolumab then ipilimumab (arm A) or the reverse (arm B). The data were produced by immunoSEQ multiplex PCR, yet TCRdb's version contains in-frame clones alone and is incomplete. The table has about 10,000 clones, about 26% seen once; the top ten hold 20% to 30%. In its sample, this clone was seen a few times. Its cognate antigen is unknown. Whole-study findings and limits: Clinical benefit was about 30 times likelier when tumor T-cell fraction and clonality increased. PD-L1 staining and CD8+ counts, not mutational load, tracked tumor T-cell clonality. For nivolumab-first patients, baseline tumor clonality was associated with response.

Sequencing was performed on tumor tissue (inferred from file names), taken from a patient given nivolumab and ipilimumab in sequence. The chain recombines TRBV6-8 with TRBJ1-6; D may be TRBD1 (5 bases). This TCR derives from a human donor with melanoma. The CDR3 region has the DNA TGTGCCAGCAGCCGCAGGGTAACGGCCTCTAATTCACCCCTCCACTTT. It translates to CASSRRVTASNSPLHF.